The 28 T cell receptor beta chains reported below all come from one sample, sequenced in a study of T-cell reconstitution after alpha-beta-depleted transplantation in children. Researchers prepared the TCRbeta library using unique molecular identifiers, the study reports. TCRdb recomputed calls from the PCR reads with MiXCR, one row per CDR3 protein. The repertoire holds approximately 500,000 distinct CDR3 sequences, with roughly 10% as singletons. The sequencing used PBMCs, collected before TCRalphabeta/CD19-depleted stem cell transplant. The receptors come from a child aged 2-9 years with inherited bone marrow failure, due to receive a stem cell transplant.

This clonotype was seen ten or more times. V usage is TRBV6-6 and J usage is TRBJ2-5; unclear D gene. Trimming cost V 6 bases and J 4 bases, with 6 bases left between them. CDR3 length equals 11 residues. In germline, CDR1 is MNHNY, CDR2 SVGAGI (reference sequence). CDR3 sequence reads: CASRVRETQYF. In nucleotides, the CDR3 is TGTGCCAGCAGGGTGAGAGAGACCCAGTACTTC.

Many counts were recorded for this clonotype. The V call is TRBV7-9, the J call TRBJ2-1, with TRBD2 identical over 12 bases. Germline CDR1 and CDR2: SEHNR and FQNEAQ (reference sequence). V gave up 5 bases and J gave up 0 bases; unmatched junction bases: 2. The CDR3 contains 16 residues. The CDR3 region is CASSPTSGGSYNEQFF. Written as DNA, the CDR3 is TGTGCCAGCAGCCCGACTAGCGGGGGCTCCTACAATGAGCAGTTCTTC.

The table lists this clonotype with many counts. This rearrangement joins TRBV20-1 to TRBJ2-3; D may be TRBD1 (6 bases). Trimming removed 6 bases at V and 1 base at J, with 14 bases between. Germline CDR1 is DFQATT and CDR2 is SNEGSKA (reference sequence). The CDR3 sequence is 14 residues long. The CDR3 DNA follows: TGCAGTGCACAAGACAGGTTTCGCACAGATACGCAGTATTTT. As protein: CSAQDRFRTDTQYF.

This clonotype was picked up many times. J is TRBJ2-7 and V is TRBV4-2; TRBD2 is a possible D gene (6 bases). V lost 4 bases to trimming and J lost 5 bases, with 12 bases between them. The CDR3 covers 13 residues. Looked up from germline, CDR1 is LGHNA and CDR2 is YNFKEQ. The CDR3 sequence: CASSPQRAHEQYF. The CDR3, as DNA: TGTGCCAGCAGCCCCCAGCGGGCCCACGAGCAGTACTTC.

In this sample, this clonotype turned up many times. This chain links TRBV9 with TRBJ2-7, with D unresolved. Germline V gene lookup returns CDR1 SGDLS and CDR2 YYNGEE. CDR3 size: 13 residues. Between the trimmed V and J ends, which lost 0 bases and 6 bases, there was a span of 10 bases. The CDR3 bases are TGTGCCAGCAGCGTAGGTGTGTCTAGCGAGCAGTACTTC. It is translated as CASSVGVSSEQYF.

The sample holds many counts of this clonotype. V is TRBV4-1 and J is TRBJ2-7, with unresolved D. The CDR3 length is 12 residues. Germline V gene data show CDR1 as MGHRA and CDR2 as YSYEKL. The ends were cut back, 0 bases at V and 4 bases at J, with 4 bases in the middle. The DNA for the CDR3 is TGCGCCAGCAGCCAAGACGGGTACGAGCAGTACTTC. It is translated as CASSQDGYEQYF.

This clonotype appeared a few times. V usage is TRBV21-1 and J usage is TRBJ2-5; the table's D gene call, TRBD2, was not cross checked with the DNA. TRBV21-1 is annotated as a pseudogene. The CDR3 loop spans 19 amino acids. CDR3 DNA sequence: TGTGCCAGCAGTCGGAGGGGGACTAGCGGGAGCCGGAGGGAGGAGACCCAGTACTTC. This sequence encodes CASSRRGTSGSRREETQYF.

This clonotype came up many times. The V gene is TRBV27, the J gene TRBJ1-1; maybe TRBD1 (6 bases). Germline V gives CDR1 MNHEY, CDR2 SMNVEV (reference sequence). This CDR3 contains 15 residues. Trimming took off 4 bases at V and 1 base at J, with 13 bases between the two ends. The CDR3 DNA reads TGTGCCAGCAGTTCAGAGACAGGAGCGAACACTGAAGCTTTCTTT. This translates into CASSSETGANTEAFF.

This clonotype was detected ten times or more. The CDR3 coding sequence is TGTGCCAGCAGTCTACAGGGGGCAATAGATACGCAGTATTTT. It encodes CASSLQGAIDTQYF. The chain carries TRBV27 and TRBJ2-3; 9 nucleotides match TRBD1. The V gene end was trimmed by 5 bases and the J gene end by 5 bases; junction bases not matched to a gene: 5. Germline V gene sequence: CDR1 MNHEY, CDR2 SMNVEV (reference sequence). The CDR3 has 14 amino acids.

This clonotype was detected ten times or more. CDR3 residues: CATSDRPTYEQYF. As DNA, the CDR3 is TGTGCCACCTCGGACAGACCCACCTACGAGCAGTACTTC. The V call is TRBV27, the J call TRBJ2-7, with D possibly matching TRBD1 (6 bases). The V gene lost 10 bases and the J gene lost 2 bases, with 15 bases spanning the gap. Germline values: CDR1 MNHEY, CDR2 SMNVEV (reference sequence). CDR3 size: 13 residues.

This clonotype showed up just a few times. The chain uses TRBV7-2 and TRBJ1-5; possibly TRBD1 for D (6 bases). The length of the CDR3 is 15 residues. Per the germline V gene, CDR1 is SGHTA and CDR2 is FQGNSA. The ends were cut back, 2 bases at V and 2 bases at J, with 10 bases in the middle. As DNA, the CDR3 is TGTGCCAGCAGCTTAAACGGACAGCGCAATCAGCCCCAGCATTTT. Amino acids: CASSLNGQRNQPQHF.

This clonotype was counted only a few times. The chain couples TRBV30 to TRBJ2-1; 7 positions agree with TRBD2. With V trimmed by 3 bases and J by 7 bases, 6 bases remained unmatched. The CDR3 contains 13 residues. Germline values: CDR1 GTSNPN, CDR2 SVGIG (reference sequence). The CDR3 bases are TGTGCCTGGAGGCCACTAGCGAGGAATGAGCAGTTCTTC. The encoded protein is CAWRPLARNEQFF.

The V call is TRBV5-1, the J call TRBJ2-5, with 7 bases that match TRBD1. The V gene end was trimmed by 0 bases and the J gene end by 2 bases; junction bases not matched to a gene: 7. CDR3 length: 16 residues. The germline gives CDR1 SGHRS, CDR2 YFSETQ. The DNA for the CDR3 is TGCGCCAGCAGCTTGGGGAACAGGGGTCTGCAAGAGACCCAGTACTTC. It encodes CASSLGNRGLQETQYF.

This clonotype was recorded many times. The rearrangement links TRBV6-4 to TRBJ2-1; 7 bases are shared with TRBD2. With 2 bases clipped from V and 6 bases from J, the junction kept 7 bases outside the gene matches. Per the germline V gene, CDR1 is MRHNA and CDR2 is SNTAGT. The CDR3 has 15 amino acids. CDR3 in DNA: TGTGCCAGCAGTGACCTCGCGGGAGCCCCCAATGAGCAGTTCTTC. Protein sequence: CASSDLAGAPNEQFF.

This clonotype was seen at least ten times. The V gene is TRBV28, the J gene TRBJ2-1; 14 bases are shared with TRBD2. CDR1 is MDHEN and CDR2 is SYDVKM in the germline V gene. V was pared by 2 bases and J by 10 bases, with 10 bases of the junction left unmatched. CDR3 size: 17 residues. The CDR3 coding sequence is TGTGCCAGCAGTTTAAGCCCCGGGACTAGCGGGAGTAGCGAGCAGTTCTTC. Amino acid sequence: CASSLSPGTSGSSEQFF. Using reference TRBV28 and TRBJ2-1 for the parts outside the CDR3, the full variable domain is DVKVTQSSRYLVKRTGEKVFLECVQDMDHENMFWYRQDPGLGLRLIYFSYDVKMKEKGDIPEGYSVSREKKERFSLILESASTNQTSMYLCASSLSPGTSGSSEQFFGPGTRLTVL.

The rearrangement joins TRBV5-1 to TRBJ2-3; 8 bases agree with TRBD1. CDR1 is SGHRS, CDR2 YFSETQ, per germline. The CDR3 totals 16 residues. The ends lost 2 bases at V and 6 bases at J; junction bases unmatched: 11. Written as DNA, the CDR3 is TGCGCCAGCAGCTTTACCGGACAGGGTTTCACGGATACGCAGTATTTT. Translation gives CASSFTGQGFTDTQYF.

In its sample, this clonotype was seen a few times. This chain joins TRBV19 and TRBJ2-7, with D perhaps matching TRBD1 (6 bases). Trimming removed 2 bases from V and 5 bases from J, with 16 bases in between. Germline V gene sequence: CDR1 LNHDA, CDR2 SQIVND (reference sequence). CDR3 length: 15 residues. The CDR3 reads CASSIFPTGGNEQYF. The CDR3 DNA is TGTGCCAGTAGTATATTCCCGACAGGCGGAAACGAGCAGTACTTC.

Only a few counts were recorded for this clonotype. The chain is built from TRBV5-1 and TRBJ2-3, with no clear D. The CDR3 is 14 amino acids. Trimming removed 0 bases at V and 4 bases at J, with 9 bases between. CDR1 SGHRS and CDR2 YFSETQ come from the germline V gene. CDR3 nucleotide sequence: TGCGCCAGCAGCTTGGCTGCCCCCCCAGATACGCAGTATTTT. The encoded protein is CASSLAAPPDTQYF.

This clonotype appeared many times. The V gene is TRBV3-1, the J gene TRBJ2-1; a possible D gene is TRBD2 (6 bases). Trimming left V 5 bases short and J 1 base short, with 12 bases between. From germline, CDR1 is LGHDT and CDR2 YNNKEL (reference sequence). CDR3 size: 15 residues. The CDR3 nucleotides are TGTGCCAGCAGCTGGATAGCGGATTCCTACAATGAGCAGTTCTTC. Protein: CASSWIADSYNEQFF.

In this sample, this clonotype turned up many times. The genes are TRBV24-1 and TRBJ2-1; TRBD1 aligns across 7 bases. The CDR3 contains 16 residues. Germline V lookup: CDR1 KGHDR, CDR2 SFDVKD. The trim removed 3 bases at V and 2 bases at J, leaving 6 bases unmatched. The CDR3 region is CATSDKGASTYNEQFF. CDR3 DNA sequence: TGTGCCACCAGTGATAAGGGGGCCTCCACCTACAATGAGCAGTTCTTC.

The rearrangement uses TRBV5-1 and TRBJ2-7; D possibly uses TRBD1 or TRBD2 (5 bases each). The CDR3 has 14 residues. The germline gives CDR1 SGHRS, CDR2 YFSETQ. V gave up 4 bases and J gave up 1 base, with 12 bases separating them. The CDR3 reads CASSPRDHSYEQYF. For the CDR3, the DNA is TGCGCCAGCAGCCCCCGGGACCATTCCTACGAGCAGTACTTC.

This clonotype was seen only a few times. This chain connects TRBV12-3 or TRBV12-4 to TRBJ2-7, with D perhaps given as TRBD1 or TRBD2 (5 bases each). The CDR3 consists of 17 residues. The germline V and J ends were trimmed by 1 base and 0 bases, with 16 bases remaining between them. The CDR3 spells CASSLEGLGTSSYEQYF. In DNA form, the CDR3 reads TGTGCCAGCAGTTTAGAGGGGCTGGGGACCAGCTCCTACGAGCAGTACTTC.

This clonotype was counted between two and nine times. This rearrangement joins TRBV19 to TRBJ2-3; D remains ambiguous. Germline V gene lookup returns CDR1 LNHDA and CDR2 SQIVND (reference sequence). V lost 0 bases and J lost 7, with 8 bases in between. The CDR3 runs 13 residues. DNA of the CDR3: TGTGCCAGTAGTATAGATGCTGAATATACGCAGTATTTT. Amino acid sequence: CASSIDAEYTQYF.

This clonotype was seen more than once but under ten times. Germline and junction disagree at one end, which may indicate a read error. J is TRBJ1-1 and V is TRBV20-1, with D possibly TRBD1 on 5 matching bases. Germline CDR1 is DFQATT and CDR2 is SNEGSKA (reference sequence). The CDR3 is made up of 11 amino acids. The CDR3 nucleotides read TGCAGTGCTAGAGGGGGGGACGTGACCCACTTT. It specifies CSARGGDVTHF.

This clonotype was detected many times. J is TRBJ2-7 and V is TRBV4-2, with 7 bases matching TRBD2. The CDR3 is 21 amino acids. Germline V lookup: CDR1 LGHNA, CDR2 YNFKEQ. The ends lost 1 base at V and 2 bases at J; junction bases unmatched: 23. The CDR3 loop reads CASSQVLFPGQERRGAYEQYF. The CDR3 DNA reads TGTGCCAGCAGCCAAGTATTATTTCCGGGGCAAGAGCGACGGGGGGCCTACGAGCAGTACTTC.

The table lists this clonotype with many counts. This rearrangement joins TRBV20-1 to TRBJ2-7; D is tentatively TRBD1 or TRBD2 (5 bases each). Germline values: CDR1 DFQATT, CDR2 SNEGSKA (reference sequence). With 3 bases removed from V and 2 bases from J, the gap between germline ends came to 20 bases. The CDR3 spans 16 residues. Written as DNA, the CDR3 is TGCAGTGCTAGCCCCAGACCGGGACCTCCGCCCTACGAGCAGTACTTC. Its protein is CSASPRPGPPPYEQYF.

This clonotype was found a few times. This sequence joins TRBV27 and TRBJ2-5, with 10 bases matching TRBD2. Germline trimming cut 2 bases from V and 5 bases from J; bases unmatched to any gene: 5. Germline V gene sequence: CDR1 MNHEY, CDR2 SMNVEV (reference sequence). CDR3 length: 15 amino acids. CDR3 amino acids: CASSLTSGVLETQYF. The DNA of the CDR3 is TGTGCCAGCAGTTTAACTAGCGGGGTTTTGGAGACCCAGTACTTC.

The chain recombines TRBV6-1 with TRBJ2-7; no clear D gene. The V end lost 6 bases, the J end lost 3 bases, and 12 bases lay between the germline ends. This CDR3 is built from 13 residues. CDR1 and CDR2 from the germline V gene are MNHNS and SASEGT. In nucleotides, the CDR3 is TGTGCCAGCAGGGTTACAGAAGTCTACGAGCAGTACTTC. Translated: CASRVTEVYEQYF.